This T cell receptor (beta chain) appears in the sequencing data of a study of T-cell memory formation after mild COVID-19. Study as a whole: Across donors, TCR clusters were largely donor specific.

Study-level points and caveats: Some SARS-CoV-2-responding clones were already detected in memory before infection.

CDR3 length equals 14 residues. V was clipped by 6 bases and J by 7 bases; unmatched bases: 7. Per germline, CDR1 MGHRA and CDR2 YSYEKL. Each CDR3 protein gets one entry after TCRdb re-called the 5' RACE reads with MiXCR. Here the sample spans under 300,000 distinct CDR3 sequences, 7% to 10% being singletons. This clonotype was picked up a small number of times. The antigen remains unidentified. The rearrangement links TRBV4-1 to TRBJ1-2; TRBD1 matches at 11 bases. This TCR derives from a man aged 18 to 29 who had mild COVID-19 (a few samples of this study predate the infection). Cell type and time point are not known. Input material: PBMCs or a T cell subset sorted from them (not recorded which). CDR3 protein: CASSWDRGFVGYTF. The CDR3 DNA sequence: TGCGCCAGCAGTTGGGACAGGGGGTTTGTTGGCTACACCTTC.